The TCR beta chain under discussion was sequenced for a study of blood T cell repertoires in COVID-19. Study-level information: Donors in the United States, Italy and Spain gave samples during acute or convalescent COVID-19.

Here immunoSEQ multiplex PCR was the method, and the copy in TCRdb shows in-frame clones only, minus some. The table shows around 100,000 clones, with 90% occurring only once. CDR3 length equals 13 residues. Germline V CDR1 and CDR2: MNHNS, SASEGT. The V end lost 2 bases, the J end lost 2 bases, and 6 bases lay between the germline ends. The sample consisted of peripheral blood. The chain has TRBV6-1 and TRBJ2-5, with D hard to call. This TCR was sampled from a middle-aged man with acute or convalescent COVID-19. For the CDR3, the DNA is TGTGCCAGCAGTGAAACAGATCAAGAGACCCAGTACTTC. Amino acid sequence: CASSETDQETQYF.